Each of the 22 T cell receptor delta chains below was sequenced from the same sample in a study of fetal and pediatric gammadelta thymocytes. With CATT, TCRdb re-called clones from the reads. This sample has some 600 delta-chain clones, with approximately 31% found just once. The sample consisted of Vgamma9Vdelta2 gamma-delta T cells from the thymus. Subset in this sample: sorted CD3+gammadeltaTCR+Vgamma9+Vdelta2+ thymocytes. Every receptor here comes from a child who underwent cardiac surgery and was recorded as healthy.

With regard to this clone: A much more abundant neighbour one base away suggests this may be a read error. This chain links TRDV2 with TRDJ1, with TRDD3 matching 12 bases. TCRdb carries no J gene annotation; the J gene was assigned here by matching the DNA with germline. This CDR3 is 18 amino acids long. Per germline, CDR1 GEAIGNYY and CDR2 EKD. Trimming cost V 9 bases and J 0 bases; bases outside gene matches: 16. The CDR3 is CARVPRLGDTQYTDKLIF. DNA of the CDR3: TGTGCCCGTGTCCCACGACTGGGGGATACCCAGTACACCGATAAACTCATCTTT.

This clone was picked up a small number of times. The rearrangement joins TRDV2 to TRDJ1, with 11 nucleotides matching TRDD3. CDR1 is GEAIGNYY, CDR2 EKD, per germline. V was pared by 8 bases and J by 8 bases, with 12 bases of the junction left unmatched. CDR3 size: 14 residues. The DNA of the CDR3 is TGTGCCTCCCGCGAGGATGGGGGATACGTGAAACTCATCTTT. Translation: CASREDGGYVKLIF.

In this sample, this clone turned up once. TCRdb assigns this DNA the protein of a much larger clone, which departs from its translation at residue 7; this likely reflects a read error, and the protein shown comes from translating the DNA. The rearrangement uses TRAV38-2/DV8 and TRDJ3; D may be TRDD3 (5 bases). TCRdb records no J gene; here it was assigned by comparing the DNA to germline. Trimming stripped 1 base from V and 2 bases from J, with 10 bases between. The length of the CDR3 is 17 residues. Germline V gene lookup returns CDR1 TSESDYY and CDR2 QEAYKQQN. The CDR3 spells CAYRSWAIPWDTRQMFF. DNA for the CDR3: TGTGCTTATAGGAGCTGGGCGATACCCTGGGACACCCGACAGATGTTTTTC.

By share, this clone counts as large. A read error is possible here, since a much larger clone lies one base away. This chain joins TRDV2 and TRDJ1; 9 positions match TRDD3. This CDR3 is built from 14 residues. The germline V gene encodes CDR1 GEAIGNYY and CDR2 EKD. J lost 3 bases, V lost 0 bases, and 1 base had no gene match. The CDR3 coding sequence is TGTGCCTGTGACACCTGGGGGATATCCGATAAACTCATCTTT. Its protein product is CACDTWGISDKLIF.

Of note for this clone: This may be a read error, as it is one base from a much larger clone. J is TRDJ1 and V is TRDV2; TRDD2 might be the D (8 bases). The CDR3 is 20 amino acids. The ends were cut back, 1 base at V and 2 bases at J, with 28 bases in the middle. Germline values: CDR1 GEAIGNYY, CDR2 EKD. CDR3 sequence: CACDTRLPIRTGAQTDKLIF. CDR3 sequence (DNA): TGTGCCTGTGACACGCGCCTTCCTATTCGCACTGGGGCCCAAACCGATAAACTCATCTTT.

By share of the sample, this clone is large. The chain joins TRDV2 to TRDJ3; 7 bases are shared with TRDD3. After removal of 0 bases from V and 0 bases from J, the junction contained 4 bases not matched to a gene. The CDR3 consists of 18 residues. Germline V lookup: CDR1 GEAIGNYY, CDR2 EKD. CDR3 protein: CACDTADTSSWDTRQMFF. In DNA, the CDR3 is TGTGCCTGTGACACCGCGGATACGAGCTCCTGGGACACCCGACAGATGTTTTTC.

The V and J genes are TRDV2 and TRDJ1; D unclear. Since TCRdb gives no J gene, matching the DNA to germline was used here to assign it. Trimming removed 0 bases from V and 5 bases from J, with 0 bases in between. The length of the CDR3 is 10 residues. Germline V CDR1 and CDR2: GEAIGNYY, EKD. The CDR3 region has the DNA TGTGCCTGTGACACCGATAAACTCATCTTT. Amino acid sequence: CACDTDKLIF.

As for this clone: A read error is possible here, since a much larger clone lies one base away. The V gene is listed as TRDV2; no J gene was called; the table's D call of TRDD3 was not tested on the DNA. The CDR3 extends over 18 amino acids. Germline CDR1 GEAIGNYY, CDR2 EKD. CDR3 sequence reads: CACDTGGYASWDTRQIFF. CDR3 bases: TGTGCCTGTGATACTGGGGGATACGCTAGCTGGGACACCCGACAGATTTTTTTC.

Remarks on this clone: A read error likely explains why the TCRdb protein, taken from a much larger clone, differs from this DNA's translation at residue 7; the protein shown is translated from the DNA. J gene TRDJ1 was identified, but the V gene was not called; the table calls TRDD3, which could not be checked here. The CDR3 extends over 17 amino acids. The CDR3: CACAPRSGDMNTDKLIF. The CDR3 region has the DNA TGTGCCTGTGCCCCTAGGTCTGGGGATATGAACACCGATAAACTCATCTTT.

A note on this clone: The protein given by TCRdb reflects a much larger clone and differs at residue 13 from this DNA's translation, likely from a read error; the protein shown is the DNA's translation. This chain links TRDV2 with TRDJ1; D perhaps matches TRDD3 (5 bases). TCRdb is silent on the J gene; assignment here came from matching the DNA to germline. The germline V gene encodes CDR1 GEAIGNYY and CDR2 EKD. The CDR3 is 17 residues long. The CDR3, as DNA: TGTGCCTGTGACACGCGAAAATCGGGGGTCCACACCAATAAACTCATCTTT. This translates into CACDTRKSGVHTNKLIF.

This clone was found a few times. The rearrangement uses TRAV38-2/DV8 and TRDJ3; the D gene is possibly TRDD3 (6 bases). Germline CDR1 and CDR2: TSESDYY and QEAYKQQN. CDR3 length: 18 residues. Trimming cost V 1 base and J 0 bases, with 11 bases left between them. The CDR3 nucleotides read TGTGCTTATAGGAGCTGGGGGCCTAGCTCCTGGGACACCCGACAGATGTTTTTC. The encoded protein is CAYRSWGPSSWDTRQMFF.

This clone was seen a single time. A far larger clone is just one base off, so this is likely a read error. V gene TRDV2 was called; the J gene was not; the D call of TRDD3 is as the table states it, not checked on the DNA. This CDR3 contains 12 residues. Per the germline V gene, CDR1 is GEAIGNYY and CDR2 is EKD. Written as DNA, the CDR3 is TGTGCCTGTGACGTGGACACCGATAAACGCATCTTT. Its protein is CACDVDTDKRIF.

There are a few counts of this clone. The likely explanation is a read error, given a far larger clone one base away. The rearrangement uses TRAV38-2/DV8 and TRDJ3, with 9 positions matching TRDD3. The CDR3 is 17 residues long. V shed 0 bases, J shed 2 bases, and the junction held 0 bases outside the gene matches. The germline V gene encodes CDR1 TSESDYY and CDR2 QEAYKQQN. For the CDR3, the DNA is TGTGCTTATAGGAGCGGGGGGATACCCTGGGACACCCGACAGATGTTTTTC. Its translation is CAYRSGGIPWDTRQMFF. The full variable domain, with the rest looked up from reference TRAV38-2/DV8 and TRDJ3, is AQTVTQSQPEMSVQEAETVTLSCTYDTSESDYYLFWYKQPPSRQMILVIRQEAYKQQNATENRFSVNFQKAAKSFSLKISDSQLGDAAMYFCAYRSGGIPWDTRQMFFGTGIKLFVEP.

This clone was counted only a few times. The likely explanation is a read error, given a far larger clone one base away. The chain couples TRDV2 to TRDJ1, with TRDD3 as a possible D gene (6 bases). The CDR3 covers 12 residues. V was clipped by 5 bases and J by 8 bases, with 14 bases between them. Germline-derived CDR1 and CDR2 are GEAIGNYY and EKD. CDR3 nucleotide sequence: TGTGCCTGTGTACGACCTACTGGGAAACTCATCTTT. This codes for CACVRPTGKLIF.

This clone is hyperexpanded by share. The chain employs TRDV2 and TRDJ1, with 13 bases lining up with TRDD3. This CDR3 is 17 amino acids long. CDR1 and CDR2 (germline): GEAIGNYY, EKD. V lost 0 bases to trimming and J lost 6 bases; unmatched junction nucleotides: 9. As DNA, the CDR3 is TGTGCCTGTGACACCGGGGAGACTGGGGGATACGCGAATAAACTCATCTTT. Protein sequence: CACDTGETGGYANKLIF.

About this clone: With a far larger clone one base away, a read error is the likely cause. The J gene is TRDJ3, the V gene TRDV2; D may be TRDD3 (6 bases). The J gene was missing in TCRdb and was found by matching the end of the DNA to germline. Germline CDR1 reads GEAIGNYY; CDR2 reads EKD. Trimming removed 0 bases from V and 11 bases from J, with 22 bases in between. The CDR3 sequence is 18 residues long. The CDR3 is CACDTGGLRDNEARQMFF. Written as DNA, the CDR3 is TGTGCCTGTGACACCGGAGGACTGAGGGATAACGAAGCCCGACAGATGTTTTTC.

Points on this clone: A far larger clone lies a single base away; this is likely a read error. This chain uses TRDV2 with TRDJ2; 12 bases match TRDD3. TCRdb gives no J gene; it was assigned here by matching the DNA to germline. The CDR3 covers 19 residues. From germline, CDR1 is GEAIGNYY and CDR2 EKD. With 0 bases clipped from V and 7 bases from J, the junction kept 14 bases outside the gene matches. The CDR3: CACDTGNVLGDTGIAQLFF. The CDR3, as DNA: TGTGCCTGTGACACCGGAAATGTACTGGGGGATACTGGAATAGCACAACTCTTCTTT.

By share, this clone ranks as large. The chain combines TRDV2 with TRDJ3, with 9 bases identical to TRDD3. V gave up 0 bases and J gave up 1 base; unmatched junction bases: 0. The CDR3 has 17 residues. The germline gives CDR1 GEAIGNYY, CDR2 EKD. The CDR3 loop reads CACDTTGGSWDTRQMFF. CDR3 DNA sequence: TGTGCCTGTGACACCACTGGGGGATCCTGGGACACCCGACAGATGTTTTTC.

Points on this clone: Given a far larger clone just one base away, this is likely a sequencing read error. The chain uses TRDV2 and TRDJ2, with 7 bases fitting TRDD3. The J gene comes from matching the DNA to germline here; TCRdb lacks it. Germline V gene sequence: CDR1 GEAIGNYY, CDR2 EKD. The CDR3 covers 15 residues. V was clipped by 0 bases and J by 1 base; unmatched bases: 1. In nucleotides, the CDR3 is TGTGCCTGTGACACCCTGGGGGGTTTGACAGCACAACTCTTCTTT. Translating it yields CACDTLGGLTAQLFF.

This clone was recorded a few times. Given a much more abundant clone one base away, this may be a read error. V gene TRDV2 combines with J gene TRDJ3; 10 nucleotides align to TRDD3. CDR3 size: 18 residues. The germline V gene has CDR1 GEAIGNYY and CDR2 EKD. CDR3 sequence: CARDTAGGYSWDTRQMFF. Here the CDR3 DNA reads TGTGCCCGTGACACCGCTGGGGGATACTCCTGGGACACCCGACAGATGTTTTTC.

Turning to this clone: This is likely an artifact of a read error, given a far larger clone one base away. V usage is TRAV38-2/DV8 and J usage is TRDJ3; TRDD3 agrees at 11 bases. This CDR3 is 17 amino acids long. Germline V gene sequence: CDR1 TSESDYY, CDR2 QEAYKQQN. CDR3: CSYRSWGIPWDTRQMFF. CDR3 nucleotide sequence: TGTTCTTATAGGAGCTGGGGGATACCCTGGGACACCCGACAGATGTTTTTC.

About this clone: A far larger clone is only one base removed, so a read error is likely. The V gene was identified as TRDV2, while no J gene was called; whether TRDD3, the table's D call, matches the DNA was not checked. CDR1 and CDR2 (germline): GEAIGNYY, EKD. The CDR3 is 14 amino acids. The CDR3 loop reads CACDTWGITDKIIF. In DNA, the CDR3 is TGTGCCTGTGACACCTGGGGGATAACCGATAAAATCATCTTT.